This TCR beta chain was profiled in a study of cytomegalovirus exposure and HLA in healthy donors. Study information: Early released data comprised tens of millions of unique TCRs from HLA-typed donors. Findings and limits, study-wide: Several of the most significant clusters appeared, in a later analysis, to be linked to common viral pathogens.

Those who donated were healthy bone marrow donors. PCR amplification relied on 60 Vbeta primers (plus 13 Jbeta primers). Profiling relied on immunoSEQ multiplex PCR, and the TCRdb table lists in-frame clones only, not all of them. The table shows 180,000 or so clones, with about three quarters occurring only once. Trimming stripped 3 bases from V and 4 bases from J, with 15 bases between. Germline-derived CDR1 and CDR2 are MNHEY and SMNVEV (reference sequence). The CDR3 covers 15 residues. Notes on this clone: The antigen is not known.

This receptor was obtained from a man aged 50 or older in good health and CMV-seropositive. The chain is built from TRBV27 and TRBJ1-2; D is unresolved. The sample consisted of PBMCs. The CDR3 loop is CASSFFPGIGYGYTF. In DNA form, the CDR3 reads TGTGCCAGCAGTTTTTTTCCGGGGATAGGCTATGGCTACACCTTC.